The present TCR beta chain was sequenced within a study of PD-1 blockade in classical Hodgkin lymphoma (dated by TCRdb to 2018 to 2020). With regard to the full study: To define a peripheral blood immune signature of response to PD-1 blockade in classical Hodgkin lymphoma, the study combined TCR beta sequencing with CyTOF.

Genomic DNA was isolated using the Qiagen DNeasy kit from unsorted PBMCs as well as from negatively selected CD4+ and CD8+ fractions. TCR beta CDR3 regions were subjected to amplification by immunoSEQ multiplex PCR with primers that anneal to V and J segments. Amplification bias was minimized using a synthetic immune receptor repertoire, and residual bias was removed computationally after sequencing. Per the authors' processing: Custom Python scripts were used to quantify repertoire diversity as the Shannon entropy index. Unsorted, CD4+ and CD8+ repertoires were examined separately, except in combined analyses, for which CD4+ and CD8+ sequences were merged in silico. The table was pulled from immuneACCESS by TCRdb, which kept in-frame rearrangements only. Such tables lose some clones; where checked, under half of the loss comes from unresolved V genes, and the rest has no known cause. From that table come the V and J calls and clone size; the DNA was used to work out D and trimming. The sample includes roughly 70,000 clones, with more than 85% observed a single time. The top ten clonotypes cover about 2.5% of the sample.

Regarding this clone: No antigen is known for it. No per-base quality is available; no much larger clone lies one base away.

In light of the paper, this sample's time point label describes: newly diagnosed, previously untreated cHL patient sample. As a comparison group for the relapsed/refractory trial patients, PBMCs from patients with newly diagnosed, previously untreated classical Hodgkin lymphoma were sequenced. Peripheral blood was collected in 8 mL Vacutainer Cell Preparation Tubes, from which PBMCs were isolated by centrifugation and then cryopreserved. The investigation overall reported the following: Baseline TCR diversity was reported as lower in newly diagnosed patients than in healthy donors, and lower still in relapsed/refractory patients. The study covered only a single clinical trial cohort, and the causes of the repertoire differences, possibly disease activity or prior therapy, were still not defined.

V is cut back by 3 bases and J by 8 bases, with 6 bases in the junction unmatched. Its CDR3 holds 14 amino acids, cysteine through phenylalanine. Kept here is only the CDR3 DNA, which spans 42 bases and is read in frame from base 1. Based on the germline V gene, the CDR1 and CDR2 sequences are LGHNA and YSLEER. Sequenced input: peripheral blood mononuclear cells (PBMCs). The V and J segments used are TRBV4-3 and TRBJ1-1; 10 bases in between match TRBD1. The sequence was collected from a human donor with classical Hodgkin lymphoma. The CDR3 in this case is CASSQGQGLPEAFF. The sequenced DNA is TGCGCCAGCAGCCAGGGACAGGGGTTACCCGAAGCTTTCTTT.